This T cell receptor (beta chain) was captured in a study of blood T cell repertoires in COVID-19. Background on the study: The analysed material was cDNA or gDNA that came from T cells, B-cell-depleted T cells, or PBMCs.

Germline V gene data show CDR1 as WNHNN and CDR2 as SYGVQD (reference sequence). The CDR3 sequence is 13 residues long. V dropped 6 bases and J dropped 9 bases, with 18 bases sitting between them. In the original processing: It was from reference gene primer amplification that nucleated cell counts were estimated. TCRdb's copy holds only in-frame clones and misses some; the assay was immunoSEQ multiplex PCR. V, J and clone size were drawn from that table, and D and trimming were deduced from the DNA. The sample shows about 72,000 clones, 82% of them seen only once. This clone has only one observation.

The sample consisted of peripheral blood. The receptor was derived from a human donor in a cohort sampled during active COVID-19. This chain connects TRBV10-1 to TRBJ2-7; D perhaps matches TRBD1 (6 bases). CDR3 in DNA: TGCGCCAGCAGCGGACAGATCTACGAGCGGCAGTACTTC. Its translation is CASSGQIYERQYF.